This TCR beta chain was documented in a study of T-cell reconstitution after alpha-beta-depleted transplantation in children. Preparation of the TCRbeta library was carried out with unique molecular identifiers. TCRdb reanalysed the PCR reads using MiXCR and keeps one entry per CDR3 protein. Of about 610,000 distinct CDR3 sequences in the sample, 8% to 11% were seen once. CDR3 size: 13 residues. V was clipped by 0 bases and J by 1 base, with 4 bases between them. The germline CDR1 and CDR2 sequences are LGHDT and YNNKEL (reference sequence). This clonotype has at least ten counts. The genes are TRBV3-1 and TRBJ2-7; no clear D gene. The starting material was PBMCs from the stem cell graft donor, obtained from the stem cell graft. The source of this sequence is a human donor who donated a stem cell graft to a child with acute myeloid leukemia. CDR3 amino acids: CASSQDISYEQYF. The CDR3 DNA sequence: TGTGCCAGCAGCCAAGACATATCCTACGAGCAGTACTTC.